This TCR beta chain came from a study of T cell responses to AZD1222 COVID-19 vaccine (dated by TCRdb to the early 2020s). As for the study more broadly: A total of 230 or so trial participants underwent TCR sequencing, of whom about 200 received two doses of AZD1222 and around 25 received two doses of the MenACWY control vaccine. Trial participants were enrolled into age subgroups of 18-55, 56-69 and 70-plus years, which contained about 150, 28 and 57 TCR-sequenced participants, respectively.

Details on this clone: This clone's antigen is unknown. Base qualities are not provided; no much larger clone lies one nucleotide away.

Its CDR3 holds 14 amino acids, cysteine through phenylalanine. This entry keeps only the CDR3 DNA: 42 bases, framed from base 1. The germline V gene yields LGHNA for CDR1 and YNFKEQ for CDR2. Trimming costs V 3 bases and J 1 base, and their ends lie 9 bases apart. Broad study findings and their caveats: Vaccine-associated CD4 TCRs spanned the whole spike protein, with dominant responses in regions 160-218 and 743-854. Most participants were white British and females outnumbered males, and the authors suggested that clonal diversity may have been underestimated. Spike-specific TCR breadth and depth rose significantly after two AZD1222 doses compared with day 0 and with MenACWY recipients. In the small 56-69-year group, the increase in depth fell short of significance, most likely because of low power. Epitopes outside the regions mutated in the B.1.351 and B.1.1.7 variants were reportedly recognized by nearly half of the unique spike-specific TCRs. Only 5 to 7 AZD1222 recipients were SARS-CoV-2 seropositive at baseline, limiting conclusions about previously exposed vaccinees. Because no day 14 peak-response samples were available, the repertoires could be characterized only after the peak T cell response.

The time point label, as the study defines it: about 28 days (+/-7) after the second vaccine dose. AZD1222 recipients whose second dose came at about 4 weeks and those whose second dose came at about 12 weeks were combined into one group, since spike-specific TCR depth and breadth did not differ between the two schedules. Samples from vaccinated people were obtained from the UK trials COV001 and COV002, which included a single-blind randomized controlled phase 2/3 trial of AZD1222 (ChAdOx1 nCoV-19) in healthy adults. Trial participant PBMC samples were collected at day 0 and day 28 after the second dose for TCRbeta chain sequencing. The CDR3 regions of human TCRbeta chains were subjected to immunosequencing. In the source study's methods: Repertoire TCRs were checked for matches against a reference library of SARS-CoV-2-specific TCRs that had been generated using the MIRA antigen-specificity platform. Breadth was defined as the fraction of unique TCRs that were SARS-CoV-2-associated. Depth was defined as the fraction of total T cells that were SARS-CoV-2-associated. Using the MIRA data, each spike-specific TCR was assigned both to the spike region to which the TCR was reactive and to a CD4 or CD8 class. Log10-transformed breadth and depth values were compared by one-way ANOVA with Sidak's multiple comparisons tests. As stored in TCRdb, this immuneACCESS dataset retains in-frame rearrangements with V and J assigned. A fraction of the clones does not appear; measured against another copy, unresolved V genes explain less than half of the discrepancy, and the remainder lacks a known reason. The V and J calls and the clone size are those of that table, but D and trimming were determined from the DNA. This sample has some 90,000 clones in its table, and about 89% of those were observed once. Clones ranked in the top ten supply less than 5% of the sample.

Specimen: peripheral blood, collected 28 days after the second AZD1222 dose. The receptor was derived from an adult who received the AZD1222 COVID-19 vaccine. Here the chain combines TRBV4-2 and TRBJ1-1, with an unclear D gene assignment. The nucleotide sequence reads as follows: TGTGCCAGCAGCCACCGTGACCGGAACACTGAAGCTTTCTTT. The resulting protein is CASSHRDRNTEAFF.